This T cell receptor (beta chain) was observed in a study of blood T cell repertoires in COVID-19. Study in general: The samples span acute and convalescent COVID-19 from the United States, Italy and Spain. T cells, B-cell-depleted T cells, or PBMCs supplied cDNA or gDNA.

Per the study methods: The assay estimated nucleated cells by amplifying reference gene primers. Sequenced by immunoSEQ multiplex PCR; TCRdb stores in-frame clones only, minus some. V and J calls and clone size follow that table, whereas D and trimming were derived from the DNA. The table shows some 190,000 clones, with around 90% occurring only once. This clone occurred a few times. At one boundary the junction diverges from the germline segment, which might be a read error. The germline CDR1 and CDR2 sequences are SGHAT and FQNNGV. There are 15 residues in the CDR3. The receptor was derived from a man aged 18 to 29 with active or convalescent COVID-19. Material: peripheral blood. V is TRBV11-2 and J is TRBJ2-1; no reliable D call. CDR3 protein: CASSSSQALYDEQFF. The CDR3 nucleotides read TGTGCCAGCAGCTCCTCCCAGGCCCTCTACGATGAGCAGTTCTTC.